Listed below are T cell receptor beta chains from one sample, sequenced in a study of TIL therapy for anti-PD-1-resistant metastatic lung cancer. Here immunoSEQ multiplex PCR was the method, and the copy in TCRdb shows in-frame clones only, minus some. The sample shows about 32,000 clones, just under 75% of them seen only once. Sequencing used blood, obtained at baseline. These receptors were obtained from a woman aged 25 to 80 with non-small cell lung cancer. CDR3s include the opening cysteine and the closing phenylalanine or tryptophan. D genes are given only for firm matches.

v_call	d_call	j_call	cdr3_aa
TRBV4-1	-	TRBJ1-6	CASSEAAGDNSPLHF
TRBV11-2	-	TRBJ2-5	CASSLDNSQETQYF
TRBV7-7	TRBD1	TRBJ2-2	CASSLAGTGATGELFF
TRBV28	-	TRBJ2-7	CASSSTPHGRRPYEQYF
TRBV5-8	-	TRBJ1-5	CASSPGWGSQPQHF
TRBV29-1	-	TRBJ2-7	CSVGEGSRDRYF
TRBV28	TRBD1	TRBJ2-1	CASADLGTGPYNEQFF
TRBV6-6	-	TRBJ1-1	CASSRLADTEAFF
TRBV14	TRBD2	TRBJ2-7	CASSFTSGYEQYF
TRBV10-1	TRBD2	TRBJ2-3	CASSESGGSAGDTQYF
TRBV5-6	-	TRBJ1-5	CASSSQGNSNQPQHF
TRBV5-6	-	TRBJ2-3	CASSPWNQDTQYF
TRBV6-5	-	TRBJ2-7	CASRDAYEQYF
TRBV6-1	-	TRBJ2-5	CASMGALSETQYF
TRBV27	TRBD2	TRBJ2-1	CASSPFAGVEQFF
TRBV11-2	-	TRBJ1-1	CASSTPRHQRPEAFF
TRBV6-1	-	TRBJ1-1	CASRLGPGPTEAFF
TRBV5-8	-	TRBJ1-2	CASSLARPQDYGYTF
TRBV27	TRBD2	TRBJ2-7	CASSRLAGGLSSYEQYF
TRBV6-1	TRBD1	TRBJ2-1	CASRTGGPYNEQFF
TRBV11-2	TRBD2	TRBJ2-1	CASSTRTRTVSFF
TRBV2	TRBD2	TRBJ2-5	CASGREIEETQYF
TRBV4-2	-	TRBJ1-1	CASSQERRGGEAFF
TRBV5-4	TRBD1	TRBJ1-1	CASSDRGNTEAFF
TRBV6-6	-	TRBJ2-7	CASSRLGEQYF
TRBV5-4	TRBD2	TRBJ2-1	CASSYLSGKQFF
TRBV2	TRBD1	TRBJ2-7	CASQQGIYEQYF
TRBV5-1	-	TRBJ2-7	CASSLVRDSYEQYF
TRBV7-9	-	TRBJ2-7	CASTEPQGTEQYF
TRBV14	-	TRBJ2-2	CASSQETGRHGELFF
TRBV9	-	TRBJ2-1	CASSIDWVSYNEQFF
TRBV30	TRBD1	TRBJ1-3	CAWNSDRLSGNTIYF
TRBV19	TRBD1	TRBJ1-5	CASSGAQGAINQPQHF
TRBV11-3	-	TRBJ1-2	CASPEGPTNYGYTF
TRBV5-6	-	TRBJ2-4	CASSGLAKNIQYF
TRBV29-1	TRBD2	TRBJ2-5	CSVTRLAREETQYF
TRBV6-1	-	TRBJ1-5	CASSEGVVNQPQHF
TRBV7-8	-	TRBJ1-1	CASSLTRDAEAFF
TRBV11-3	TRBD2	TRBJ2-7	CASSLDPGGEQYF
TRBV7-2	TRBD2	TRBJ2-5	CASSLRASGRETQYF